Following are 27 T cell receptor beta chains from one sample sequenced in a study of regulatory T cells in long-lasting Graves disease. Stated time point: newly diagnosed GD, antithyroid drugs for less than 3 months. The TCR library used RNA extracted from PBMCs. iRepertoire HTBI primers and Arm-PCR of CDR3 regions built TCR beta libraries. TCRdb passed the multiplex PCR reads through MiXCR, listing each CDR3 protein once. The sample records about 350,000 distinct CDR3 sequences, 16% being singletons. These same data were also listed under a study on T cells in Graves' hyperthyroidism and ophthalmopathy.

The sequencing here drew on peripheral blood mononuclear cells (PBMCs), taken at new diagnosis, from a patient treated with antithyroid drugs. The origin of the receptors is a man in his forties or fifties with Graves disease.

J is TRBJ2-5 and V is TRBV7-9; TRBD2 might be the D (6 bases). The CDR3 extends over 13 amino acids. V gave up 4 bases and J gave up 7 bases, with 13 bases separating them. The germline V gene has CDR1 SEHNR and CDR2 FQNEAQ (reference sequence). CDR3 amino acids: CASSSGTAGTQYF. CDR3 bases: TGTGCCAGCAGCTCAGGGACTGCGGGGACCCAGTACTTC.

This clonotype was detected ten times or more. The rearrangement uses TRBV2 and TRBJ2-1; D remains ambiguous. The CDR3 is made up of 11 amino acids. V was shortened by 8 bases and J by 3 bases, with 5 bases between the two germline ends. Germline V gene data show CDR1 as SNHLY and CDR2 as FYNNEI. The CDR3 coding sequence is TGTGCCAGCCTCGGCTACAATGAGCAGTTCTTC. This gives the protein CASLGYNEQFF.

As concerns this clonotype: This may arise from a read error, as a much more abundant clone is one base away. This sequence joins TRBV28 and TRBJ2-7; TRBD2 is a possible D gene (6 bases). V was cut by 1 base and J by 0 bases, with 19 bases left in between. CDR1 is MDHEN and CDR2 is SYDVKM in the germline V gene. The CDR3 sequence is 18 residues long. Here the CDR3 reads CASSLLRSVETSSYEQYF. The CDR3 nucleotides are TGTGCCAGCAGTTTATTACGGTCTGTAGAGACTAGCTCCTACGAGCAGTACTTC.

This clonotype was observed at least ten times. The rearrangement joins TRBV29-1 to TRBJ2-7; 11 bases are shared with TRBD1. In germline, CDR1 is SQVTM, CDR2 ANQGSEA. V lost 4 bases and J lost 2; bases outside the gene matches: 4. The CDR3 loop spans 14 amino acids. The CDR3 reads CSVGPGQGAYEQYF. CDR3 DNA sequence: TGCAGCGTTGGACCGGGACAGGGGGCCTACGAGCAGTACTTC.

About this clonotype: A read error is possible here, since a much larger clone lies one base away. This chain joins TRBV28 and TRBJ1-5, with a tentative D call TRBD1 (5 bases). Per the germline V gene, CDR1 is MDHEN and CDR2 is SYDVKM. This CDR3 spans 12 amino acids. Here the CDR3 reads CVSSEGYQPQHF. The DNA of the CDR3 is TGTGTCAGCAGCGAGGGGTATCAGCCCCAGCATTTT.

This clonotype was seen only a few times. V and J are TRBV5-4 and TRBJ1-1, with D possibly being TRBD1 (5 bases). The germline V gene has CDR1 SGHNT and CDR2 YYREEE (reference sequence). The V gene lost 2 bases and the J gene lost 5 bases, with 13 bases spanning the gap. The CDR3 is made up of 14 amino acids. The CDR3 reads CASSFFTGLTEAFF. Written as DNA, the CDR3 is TGTGCCAGCAGCTTTTTTACAGGACTTACTGAAGCTTTCTTT.

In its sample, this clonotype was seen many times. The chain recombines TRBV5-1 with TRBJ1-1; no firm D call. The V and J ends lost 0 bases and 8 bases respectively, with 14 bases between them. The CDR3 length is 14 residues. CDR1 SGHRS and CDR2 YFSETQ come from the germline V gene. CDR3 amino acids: CASSLAVPHREAFF. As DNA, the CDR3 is TGCGCCAGCAGCTTGGCCGTGCCCCACAGAGAAGCTTTCTTT.

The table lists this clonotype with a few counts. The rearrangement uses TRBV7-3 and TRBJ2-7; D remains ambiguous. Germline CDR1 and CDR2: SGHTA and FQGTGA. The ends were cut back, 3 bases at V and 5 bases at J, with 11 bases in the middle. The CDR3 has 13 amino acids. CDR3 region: CASSLGQSHEQYF. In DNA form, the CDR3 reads TGTGCCAGCAGCTTGGGTCAGTCCCACGAGCAGTACTTC. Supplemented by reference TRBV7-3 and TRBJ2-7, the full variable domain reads GAGVSQTPSNKVTEKGKYVELRCDPISGHTALYWYRQSLGQGPEFLIYFQGTGAADDSGLPNDRFFAVRPEGSVSTLKIQRTERGDSAVYLCASSLGQSHEQYFGPGTRLTVT.

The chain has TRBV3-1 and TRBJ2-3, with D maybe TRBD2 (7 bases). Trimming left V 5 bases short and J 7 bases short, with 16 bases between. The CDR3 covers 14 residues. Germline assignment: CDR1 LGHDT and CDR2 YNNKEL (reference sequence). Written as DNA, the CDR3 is TGTGCCAGCAGCGAGGTGGGGGGGGCATATACGCAGTATTTT. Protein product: CASSEVGGAYTQYF.

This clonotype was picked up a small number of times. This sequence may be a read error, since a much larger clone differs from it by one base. CDR3 loop: CATSRDQRQPQHF. The CDR3 DNA reads as TGTGCCACCAGCAGAGATCAGCGTCAGCCCCAGCATTTT. This chain uses TRBV15 with TRBJ1-5; D is uncertain. Looked up from germline, CDR1 is LNHNV and CDR2 is YYDKDF (reference sequence). The length of the CDR3 is 13 residues. With 0 bases removed from V and 6 bases from J, the gap between germline ends came to 6 bases.

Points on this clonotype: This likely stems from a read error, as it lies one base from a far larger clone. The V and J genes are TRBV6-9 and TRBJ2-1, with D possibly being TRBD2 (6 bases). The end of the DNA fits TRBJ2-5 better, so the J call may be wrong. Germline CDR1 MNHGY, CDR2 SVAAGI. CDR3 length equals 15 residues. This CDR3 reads CAGSYSGLTVETQYF. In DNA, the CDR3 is TGTGCCGGCAGTTACTCAGGACTAACCGTGGAGACCCAGTACTTC.

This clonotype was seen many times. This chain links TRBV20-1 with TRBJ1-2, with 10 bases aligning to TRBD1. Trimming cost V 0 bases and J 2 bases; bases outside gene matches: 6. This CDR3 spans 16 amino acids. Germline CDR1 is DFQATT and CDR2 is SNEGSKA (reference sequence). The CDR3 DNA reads TGCAGTGCTAGAGACCAGGGACAGGGGTTCAACTATGGCTACACCTTC. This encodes CSARDQGQGFNYGYTF.

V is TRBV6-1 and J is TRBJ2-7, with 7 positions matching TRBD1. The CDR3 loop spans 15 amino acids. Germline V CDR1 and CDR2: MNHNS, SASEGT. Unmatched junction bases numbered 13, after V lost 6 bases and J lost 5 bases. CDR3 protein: CASSSSRTGGHEQYF. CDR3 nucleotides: TGTGCCAGCAGCTCCTCCCGGACAGGAGGCCACGAGCAGTACTTC.

CDR3 sequence reads: CATKQGLNYGYTF. In DNA, the CDR3 is TGTGCCACCAAACAGGGACTGAACTATGGCTACACCTTC. The genes are TRBV12-3 or TRBV12-4 and TRBJ1-2; tentatively, D is TRBD1 (6 bases). The CDR3 covers 13 residues. V lost 10 bases and J 2 bases, leaving 14 bases between the germline ends.

CDR3 in amino acids: CSARSPGGGNQPQHF. The CDR3 nucleotides are TGCAGTGCTAGATCCCCCGGGGGTGGCAATCAGCCCCAGCATTTT. This sequence joins TRBV20-1 and TRBJ1-5; a weak D match, TRBD1 (5 bases). The CDR3 is 15 amino acids. The germline CDR1 and CDR2 sequences are DFQATT and SNEGSKA (reference sequence). Trimming shortened V by 2 bases and J by 2 bases, and 13 bases separated the two germline ends.

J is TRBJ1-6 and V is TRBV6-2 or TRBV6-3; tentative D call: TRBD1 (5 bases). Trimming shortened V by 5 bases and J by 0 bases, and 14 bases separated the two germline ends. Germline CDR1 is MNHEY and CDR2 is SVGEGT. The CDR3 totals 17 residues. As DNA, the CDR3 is TGTGCCAGCAGTGAACGCAGGGCAAGCTCCTATAATTCACCCCTCCACTTT. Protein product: CASSERRASSYNSPLHF.

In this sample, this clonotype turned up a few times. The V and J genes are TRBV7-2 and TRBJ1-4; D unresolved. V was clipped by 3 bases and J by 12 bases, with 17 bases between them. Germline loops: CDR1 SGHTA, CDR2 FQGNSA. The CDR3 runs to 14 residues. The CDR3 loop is CASSFEQTASELFF. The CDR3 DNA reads TGTGCCAGCAGCTTCGAGCAGACTGCGTCAGAACTGTTTTTT.

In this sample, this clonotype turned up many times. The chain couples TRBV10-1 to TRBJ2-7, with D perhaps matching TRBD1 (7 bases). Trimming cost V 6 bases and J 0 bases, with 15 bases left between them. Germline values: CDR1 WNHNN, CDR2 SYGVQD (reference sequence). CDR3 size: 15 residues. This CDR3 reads CASRNDREVSYEQYF. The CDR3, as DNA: TGCGCCAGCAGAAACGACAGGGAGGTCTCCTACGAGCAGTACTTC.

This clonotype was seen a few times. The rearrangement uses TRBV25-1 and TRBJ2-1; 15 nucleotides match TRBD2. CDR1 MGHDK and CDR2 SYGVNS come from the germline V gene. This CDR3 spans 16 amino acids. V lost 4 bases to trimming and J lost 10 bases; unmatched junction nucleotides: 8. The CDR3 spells CASSAGLAGGLGEQFF. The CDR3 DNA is TGTGCCAGCAGTGCAGGACTAGCGGGGGGGCTTGGGGAGCAGTTCTTC.

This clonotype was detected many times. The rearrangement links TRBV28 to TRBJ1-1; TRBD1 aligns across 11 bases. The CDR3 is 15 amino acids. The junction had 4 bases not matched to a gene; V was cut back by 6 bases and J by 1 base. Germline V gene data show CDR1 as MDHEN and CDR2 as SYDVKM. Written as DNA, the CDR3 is TGTGCCAGCAGACGGACAGGGGGCGCGAACACTGAAGCTTTCTTT. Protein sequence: CASRRTGGANTEAFF.

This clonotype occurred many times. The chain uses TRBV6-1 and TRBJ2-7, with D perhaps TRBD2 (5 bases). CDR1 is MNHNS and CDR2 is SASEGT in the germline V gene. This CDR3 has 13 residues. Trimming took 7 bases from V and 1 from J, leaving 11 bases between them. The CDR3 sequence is CASNGGWSYEQYF. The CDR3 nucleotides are TGTGCCAGCAACGGCGGGTGGTCCTACGAGCAGTACTTC.

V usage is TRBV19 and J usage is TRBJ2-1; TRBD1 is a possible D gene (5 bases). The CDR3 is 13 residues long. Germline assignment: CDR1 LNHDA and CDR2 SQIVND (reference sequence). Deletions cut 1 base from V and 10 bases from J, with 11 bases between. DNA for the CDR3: TGTGCCAGTAGTATAGCCTGGGGCGCCGAGCAGTTCTTC. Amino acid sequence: CASSIAWGAEQFF.

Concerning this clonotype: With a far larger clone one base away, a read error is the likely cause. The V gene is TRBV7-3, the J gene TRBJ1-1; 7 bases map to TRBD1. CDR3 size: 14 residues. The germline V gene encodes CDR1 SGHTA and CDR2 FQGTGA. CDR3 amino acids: CASSLGTANTVAFF. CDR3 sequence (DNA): TGTGCCAGCAGCCTCGGGACAGCGAACACTGTAGCTTTCTTT.

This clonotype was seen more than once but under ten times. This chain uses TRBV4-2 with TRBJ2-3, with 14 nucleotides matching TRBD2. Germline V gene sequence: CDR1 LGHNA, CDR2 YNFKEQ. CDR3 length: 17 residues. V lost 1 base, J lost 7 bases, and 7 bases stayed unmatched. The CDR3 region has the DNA TGTGCCAGCAGCCAAGCGTTTCGGACTAGCGGGGGGTATACGCAGTATTTT. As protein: CASSQAFRTSGGYTQYF.

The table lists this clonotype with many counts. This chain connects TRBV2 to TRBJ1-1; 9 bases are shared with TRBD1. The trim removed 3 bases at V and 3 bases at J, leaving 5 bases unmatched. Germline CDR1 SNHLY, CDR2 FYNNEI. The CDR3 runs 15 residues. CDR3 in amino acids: CASSEDRGEYTEAFF. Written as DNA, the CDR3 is TGTGCCAGCAGTGAGGACAGGGGAGAGTACACTGAAGCTTTCTTT.

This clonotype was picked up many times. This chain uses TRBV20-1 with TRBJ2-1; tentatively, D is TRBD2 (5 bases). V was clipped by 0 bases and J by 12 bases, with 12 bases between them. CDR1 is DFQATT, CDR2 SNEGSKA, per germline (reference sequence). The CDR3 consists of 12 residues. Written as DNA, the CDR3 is TGCAGTGCTAGAGATCTTCCCCGGGGGCAGTTCTTC. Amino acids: CSARDLPRGQFF.

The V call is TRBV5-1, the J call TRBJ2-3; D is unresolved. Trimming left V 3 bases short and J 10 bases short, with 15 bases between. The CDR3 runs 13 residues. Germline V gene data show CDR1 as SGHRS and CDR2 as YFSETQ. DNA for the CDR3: TGCGCCAGCAGCTCGGCACCCGGTGCGGCGCAGTATTTT. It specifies CASSSAPGAAQYF.